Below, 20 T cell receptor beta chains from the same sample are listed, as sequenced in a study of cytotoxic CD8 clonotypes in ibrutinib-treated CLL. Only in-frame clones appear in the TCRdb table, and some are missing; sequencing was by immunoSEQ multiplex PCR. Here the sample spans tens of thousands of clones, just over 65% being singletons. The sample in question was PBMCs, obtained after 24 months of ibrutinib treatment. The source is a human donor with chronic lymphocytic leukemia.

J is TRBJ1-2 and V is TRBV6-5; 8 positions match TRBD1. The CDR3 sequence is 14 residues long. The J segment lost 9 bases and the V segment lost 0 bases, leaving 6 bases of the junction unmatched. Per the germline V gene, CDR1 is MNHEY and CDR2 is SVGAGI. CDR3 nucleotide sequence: TGTGCCAGCAGTTACTCGCCAGGGGGCGCGCGCTACACCTTC. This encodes CASSYSPGGARYTF.

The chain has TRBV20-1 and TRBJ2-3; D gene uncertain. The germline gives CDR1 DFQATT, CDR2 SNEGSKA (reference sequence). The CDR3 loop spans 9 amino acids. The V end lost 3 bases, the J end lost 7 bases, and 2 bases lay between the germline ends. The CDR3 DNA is TGCAGTGCTAGCCATACGCAGTATTTT. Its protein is CSASHTQYF.

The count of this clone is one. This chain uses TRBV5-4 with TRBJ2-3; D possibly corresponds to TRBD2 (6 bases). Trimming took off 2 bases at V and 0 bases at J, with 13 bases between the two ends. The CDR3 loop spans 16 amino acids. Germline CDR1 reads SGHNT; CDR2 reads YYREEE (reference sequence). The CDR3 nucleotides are TGTGCCAGCAGCTTTCGGTTGGGACTGAGCACAGATACGCAGTATTTT. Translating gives CASSFRLGLSTDTQYF.

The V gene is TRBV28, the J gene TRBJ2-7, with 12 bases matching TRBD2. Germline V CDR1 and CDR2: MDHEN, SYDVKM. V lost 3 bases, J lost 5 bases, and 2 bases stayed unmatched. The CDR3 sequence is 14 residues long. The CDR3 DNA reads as TGTGCCAGCAGTTTCACTAGCGGGAGGCACGAGCAGTACTTC. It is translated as CASSFTSGRHEQYF.

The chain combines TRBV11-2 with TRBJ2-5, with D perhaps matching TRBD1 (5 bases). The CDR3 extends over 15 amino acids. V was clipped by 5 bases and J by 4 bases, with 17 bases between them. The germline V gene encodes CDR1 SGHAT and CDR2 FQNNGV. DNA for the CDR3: TGTGCCAGCAGCCCTGGGCAGGGCCCGGTAGAGACCCAGTACTTC. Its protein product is CASSPGQGPVETQYF.

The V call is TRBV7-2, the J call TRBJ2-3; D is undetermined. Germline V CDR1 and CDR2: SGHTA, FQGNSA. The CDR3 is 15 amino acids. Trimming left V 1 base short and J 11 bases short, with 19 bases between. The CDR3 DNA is TGTGCCAGCAGCTTAGGTGGGCTGGACCCGCCGGAGCAGTATTTT. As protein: CASSLGGLDPPEQYF.

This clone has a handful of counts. CDR3 region: CASSLGGGGEQYF. The CDR3 DNA follows: TGTGCCAGCAGTTTAGGAGGGGGGGGCGAGCAGTACTTC. The chain is built from TRBV27 and TRBJ2-7, with D perhaps TRBD2 (7 bases). Trimming stripped 2 bases from V and 6 bases from J, with 11 bases between. This CDR3 has 13 residues. Germline CDR1 reads MNHEY; CDR2 reads SMNVEV (reference sequence).

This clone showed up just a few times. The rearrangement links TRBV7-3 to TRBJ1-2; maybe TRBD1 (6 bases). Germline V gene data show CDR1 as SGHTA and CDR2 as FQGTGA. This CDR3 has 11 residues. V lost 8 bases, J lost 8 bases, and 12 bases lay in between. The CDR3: CASGTGYGYTF. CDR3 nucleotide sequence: TGTGCCAGCGGTACAGGGTACGGCTACACCTTC.

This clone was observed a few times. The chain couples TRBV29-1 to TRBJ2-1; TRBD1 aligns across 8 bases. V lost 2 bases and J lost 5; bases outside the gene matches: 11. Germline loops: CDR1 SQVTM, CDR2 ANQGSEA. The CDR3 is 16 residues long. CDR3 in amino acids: CSVERISGQVNNEQFF. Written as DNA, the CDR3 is TGCAGCGTTGAAAGGATATCGGGACAGGTGAACAATGAGCAGTTCTTC.

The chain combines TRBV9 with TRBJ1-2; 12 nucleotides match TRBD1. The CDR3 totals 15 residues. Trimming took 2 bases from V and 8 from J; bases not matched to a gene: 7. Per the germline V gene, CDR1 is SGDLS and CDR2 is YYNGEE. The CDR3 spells CASSVQGQGAWGYTF. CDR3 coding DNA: TGTGCCAGCAGCGTCCAGGGACAGGGGGCGTGGGGCTACACCTTC.

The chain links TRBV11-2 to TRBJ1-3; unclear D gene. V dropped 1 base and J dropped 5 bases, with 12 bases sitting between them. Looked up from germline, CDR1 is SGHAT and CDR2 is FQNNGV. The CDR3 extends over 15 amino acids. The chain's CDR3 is CASSLVGAGRNTIYF. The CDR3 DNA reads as TGTGCCAGCAGCTTAGTTGGAGCCGGGAGAAACACCATATATTTT.

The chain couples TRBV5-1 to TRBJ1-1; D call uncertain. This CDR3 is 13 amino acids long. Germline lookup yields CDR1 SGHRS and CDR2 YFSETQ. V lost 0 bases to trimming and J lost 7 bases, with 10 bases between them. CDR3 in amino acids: CASSLAGRFEAFF. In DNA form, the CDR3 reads TGCGCCAGCAGCTTGGCCGGGCGATTTGAAGCTTTCTTT.

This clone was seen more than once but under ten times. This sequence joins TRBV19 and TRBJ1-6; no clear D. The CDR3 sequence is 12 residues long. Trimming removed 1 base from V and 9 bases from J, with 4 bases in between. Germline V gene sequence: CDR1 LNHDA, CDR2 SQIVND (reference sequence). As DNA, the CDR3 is TGTGCCAGTAGTATAGGGGTTTCACCCCTCCACTTT. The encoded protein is CASSIGVSPLHF.

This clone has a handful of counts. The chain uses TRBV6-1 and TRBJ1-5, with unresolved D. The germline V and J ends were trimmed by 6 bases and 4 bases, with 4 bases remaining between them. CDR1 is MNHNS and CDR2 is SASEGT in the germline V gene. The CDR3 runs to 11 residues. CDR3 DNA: TGTGCCAGCAGGGATAATCAGCCCCAGCATTTT. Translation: CASRDNQPQHF.

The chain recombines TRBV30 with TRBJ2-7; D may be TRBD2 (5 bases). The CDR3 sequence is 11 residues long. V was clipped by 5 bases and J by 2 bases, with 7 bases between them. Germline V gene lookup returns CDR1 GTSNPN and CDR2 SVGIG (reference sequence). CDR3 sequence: CAWGGPYEQYF. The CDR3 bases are TGTGCCTGGGGAGGCCCCTACGAGCAGTACTTC.

For the CDR3, the DNA is TGTGCCAGCAGTTTAGGAGGTATGGCCGGGGGATACGAGCAGTACTTC. Translating gives CASSLGGMAGGYEQYF. The rearrangement links TRBV28 to TRBJ2-7; D perhaps matches TRBD2 (6 bases). Trimming left V 2 bases short and J 4 bases short, with 18 bases between. Germline V gene data show CDR1 as MDHEN and CDR2 as SYDVKM. This CDR3 is built from 16 residues.

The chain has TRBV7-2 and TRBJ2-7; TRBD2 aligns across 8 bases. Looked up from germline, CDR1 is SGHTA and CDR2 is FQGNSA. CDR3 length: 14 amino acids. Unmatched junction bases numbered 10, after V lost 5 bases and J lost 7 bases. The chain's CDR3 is CASSLSGAPLEQYF. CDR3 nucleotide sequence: TGTGCCAGCAGCCTTAGCGGGGCGCCCCTGGAGCAGTACTTC.

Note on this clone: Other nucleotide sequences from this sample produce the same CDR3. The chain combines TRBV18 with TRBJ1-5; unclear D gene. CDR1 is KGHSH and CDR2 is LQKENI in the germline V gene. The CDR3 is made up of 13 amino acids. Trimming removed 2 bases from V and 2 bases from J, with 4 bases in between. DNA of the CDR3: TGTGCCAGCTCACCAGGGGGCAATCAGCCCCAGCATTTT. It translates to CASSPGGNQPQHF.

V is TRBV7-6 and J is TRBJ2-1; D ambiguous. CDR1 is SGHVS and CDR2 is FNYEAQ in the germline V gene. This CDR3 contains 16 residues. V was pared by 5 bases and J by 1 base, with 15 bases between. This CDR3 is CASSPTVARSYNEQFF. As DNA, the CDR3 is TGTGCCAGCAGCCCTACGGTGGCTAGGTCCTACAATGAGCAGTTCTTC.

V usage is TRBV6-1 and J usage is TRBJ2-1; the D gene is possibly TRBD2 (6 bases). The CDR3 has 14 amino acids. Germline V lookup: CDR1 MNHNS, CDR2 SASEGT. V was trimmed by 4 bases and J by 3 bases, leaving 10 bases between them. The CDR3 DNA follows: TGTGCCAGCAGTGCCCGGGACTTCTACAATGAGCAGTTCTTC. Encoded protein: CASSARDFYNEQFF.